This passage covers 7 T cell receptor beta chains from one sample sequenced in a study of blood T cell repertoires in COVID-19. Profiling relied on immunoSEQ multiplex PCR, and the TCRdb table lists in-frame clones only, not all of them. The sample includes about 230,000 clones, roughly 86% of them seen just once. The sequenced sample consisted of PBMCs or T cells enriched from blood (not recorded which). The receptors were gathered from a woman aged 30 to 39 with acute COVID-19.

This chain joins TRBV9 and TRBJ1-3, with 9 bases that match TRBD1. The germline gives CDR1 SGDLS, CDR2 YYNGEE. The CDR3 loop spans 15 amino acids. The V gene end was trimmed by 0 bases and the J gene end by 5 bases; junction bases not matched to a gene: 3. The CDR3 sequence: CASSVEGQGRNTIYF. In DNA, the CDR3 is TGTGCCAGCAGCGTAGAGGGACAGGGCAGAAACACCATATATTTT.

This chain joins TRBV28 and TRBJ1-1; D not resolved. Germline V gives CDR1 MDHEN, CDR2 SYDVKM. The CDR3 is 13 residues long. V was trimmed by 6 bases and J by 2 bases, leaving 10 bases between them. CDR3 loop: CASRTGRNTEAFF. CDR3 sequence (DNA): TGTGCCAGCAGGACCGGGAGAAACACTGAAGCTTTCTTT.

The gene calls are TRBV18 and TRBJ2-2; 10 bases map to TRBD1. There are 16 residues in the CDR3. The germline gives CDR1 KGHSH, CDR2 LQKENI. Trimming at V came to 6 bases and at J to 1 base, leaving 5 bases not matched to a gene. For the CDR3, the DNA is TGTGCCAGCTCCCAACGGACAGGGGGGAACACCGGGGAGCTGTTTTTT. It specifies CASSQRTGGNTGELFF.

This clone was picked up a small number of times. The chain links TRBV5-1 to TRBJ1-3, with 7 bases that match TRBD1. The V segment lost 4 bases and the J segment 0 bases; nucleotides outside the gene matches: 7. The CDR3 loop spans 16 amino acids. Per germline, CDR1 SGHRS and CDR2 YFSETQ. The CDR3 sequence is CASSPSTGASGNTIYF. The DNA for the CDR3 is TGCGCCAGCAGCCCGTCTACAGGGGCCTCTGGAAACACCATATATTTT. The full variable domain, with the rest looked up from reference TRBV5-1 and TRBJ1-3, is KAGVTQTPRYLIKTRGQQVTLSCSPISGHRSVSWYQQTPGQGLQFLFEYFSETQRNKGNFPGRFSGRQFSNSRSEMNVSTLELGDSALYLCASSPSTGASGNTIYFGEGSWLTVV.

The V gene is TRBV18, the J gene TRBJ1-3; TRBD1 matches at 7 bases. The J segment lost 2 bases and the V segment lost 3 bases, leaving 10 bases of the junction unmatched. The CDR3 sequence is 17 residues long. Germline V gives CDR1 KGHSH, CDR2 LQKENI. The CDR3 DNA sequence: TGTGCCAGCTCACCCATAAGGGGAGACAGGGCTGGAAACACCATATATTTT. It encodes CASSPIRGDRAGNTIYF.

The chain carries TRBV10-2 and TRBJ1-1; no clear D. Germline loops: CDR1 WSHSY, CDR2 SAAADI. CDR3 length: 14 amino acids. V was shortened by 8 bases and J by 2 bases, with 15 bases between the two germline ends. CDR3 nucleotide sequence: TGCGCCAGCCGAGGCCCAGACGGAAACACTGAAGCTTTCTTT. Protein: CASRGPDGNTEAFF.

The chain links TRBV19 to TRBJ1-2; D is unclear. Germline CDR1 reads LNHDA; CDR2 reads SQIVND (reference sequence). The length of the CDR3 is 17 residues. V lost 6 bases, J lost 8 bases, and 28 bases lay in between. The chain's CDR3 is CASRTTPPTRAIEGYTF. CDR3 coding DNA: TGTGCCAGTAGAACCACCCCCCCGACTCGAGCAATCGAGGGCTACACCTTC.